One sample yielded the 3 T cell receptor beta chains listed below, sequenced in a study of blood T cells in healthy people across ages. For the second PCR, which ran for about 6 to 11 cycles, a sample-barcoded 5' primer and a J-beta primer mix were used. TCRdb ran MiXCR on the 5' RACE reads and lists one entry per CDR3 protein. The sample shows around 650,000 distinct CDR3 sequences, less than 45% of them seen only once. The specimen was blood. Every receptor here comes from a man at least 80 years old in good health.

The chain links TRBV20-1 to TRBJ1-5; D not resolved. The CDR3 is 13 amino acids. Trimming removed 3 bases at V and 4 bases at J, with 10 bases between. Germline V gene data show CDR1 as DFQATT and CDR2 as SNEGSKA (reference sequence). CDR3: CSARGLGNQPQHF. The CDR3 DNA sequence: TGCAGTGCTAGGGGGTTAGGGAATCAGCCCCAGCATTTT.

This clonotype was observed a handful of times. This chain links TRBV25-1 with TRBJ2-6; 9 bases agree with TRBD1. CDR3 length: 17 amino acids. J lost 4 bases, V lost 6 bases, and 10 bases had no gene match. The germline gives CDR1 MGHDK, CDR2 SYGVNS. The CDR3 spells CASRDTGGAVGANVLTF. CDR3 nucleotides: TGTGCCAGCAGAGATACAGGGGGCGCGGTAGGGGCCAACGTCCTGACTTTC.

Of note for this clonotype: One end of the junction fails to match germline, which may point to a read error. The chain recombines TRBV7-7 with TRBJ2-1, with D tentatively TRBD2 (6 bases). This CDR3 region has 13 residues. From germline, CDR1 is SSHAT and CDR2 FNYEAQ (reference sequence). The CDR3 loop reads CASSQRRGNEQFF. In nucleotides, the CDR3 is TGTGCTAGCAGCCAAAGGAGGGGTAATGAGCAGTTCTTC.